The present entry profiles one T cell receptor (beta chain) with its context. This entry is derived from a study of blood T cell repertoires in COVID-19. Turning to the study itself: Italy, Spain and the United States were the sources of the convalescent and acute COVID-19 samples. Nucleic acid was either cDNA or gDNA, and it came from T cells, B-cell-depleted T cells, or PBMCs.

Source study methods: Cell counts per sample came from amplifying reference gene primers. Method: immunoSEQ multiplex PCR; TCRdb's copy keeps in-frame clones and lacks some. The V and J calls and clone size were taken over from that table, and D and trimming were inferred from the DNA. The sample has about 87,000 clones; approximately 75% are singletons. CDR3 length: 15 amino acids. Germline trimming cut 4 bases from V and 1 base from J; bases unmatched to any gene: 5. Germline V gene data show CDR1 as SGHKS and CDR2 as YYEKEE (reference sequence). This TCR was recovered from a woman in her forties or fifties with acute or convalescent COVID-19. This chain joins TRBV5-5 and TRBJ1-3, with TRBD1 identical over 7 bases. Sequencing input: peripheral blood. For the CDR3, the DNA is TGTGCCAGCAGCCCGGGGGACAGATCTGGAAACACCATATATTTT. It translates to CASSPGDRSGNTIYF.